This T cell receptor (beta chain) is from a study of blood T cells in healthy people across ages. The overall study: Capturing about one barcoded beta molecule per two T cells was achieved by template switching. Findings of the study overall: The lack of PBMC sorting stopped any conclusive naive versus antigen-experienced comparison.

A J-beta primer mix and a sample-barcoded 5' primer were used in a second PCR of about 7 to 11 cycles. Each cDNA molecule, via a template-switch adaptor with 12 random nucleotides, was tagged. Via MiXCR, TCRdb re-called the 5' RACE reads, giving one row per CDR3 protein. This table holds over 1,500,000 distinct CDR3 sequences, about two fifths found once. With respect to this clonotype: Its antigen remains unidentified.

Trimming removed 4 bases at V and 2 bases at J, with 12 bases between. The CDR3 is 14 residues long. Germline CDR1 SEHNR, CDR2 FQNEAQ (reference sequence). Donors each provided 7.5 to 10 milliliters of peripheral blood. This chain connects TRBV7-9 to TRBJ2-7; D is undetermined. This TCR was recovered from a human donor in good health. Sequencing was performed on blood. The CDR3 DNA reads TGTGCCAGCAGCTCCACGGACCTGACCTACGAGCAGTACTTC. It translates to CASSSTDLTYEQYF.